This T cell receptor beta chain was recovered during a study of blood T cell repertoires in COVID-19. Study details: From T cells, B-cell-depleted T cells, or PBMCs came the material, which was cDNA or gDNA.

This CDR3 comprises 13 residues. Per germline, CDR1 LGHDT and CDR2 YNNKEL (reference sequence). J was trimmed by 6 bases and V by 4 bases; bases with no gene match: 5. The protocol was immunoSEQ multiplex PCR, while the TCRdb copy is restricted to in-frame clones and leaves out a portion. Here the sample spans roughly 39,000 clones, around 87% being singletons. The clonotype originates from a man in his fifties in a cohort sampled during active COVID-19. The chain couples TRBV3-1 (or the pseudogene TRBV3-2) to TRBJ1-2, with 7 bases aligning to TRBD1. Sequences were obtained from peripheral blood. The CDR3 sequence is CASSLTGMDGYTF. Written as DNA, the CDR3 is TGTGCCAGCAGCCTGACAGGGATGGATGGCTACACCTTC.